This is a list of T cell receptor beta chains from one sample in a study of blood T cell repertoires in COVID-19. Here immunoSEQ multiplex PCR was the method, and the copy in TCRdb shows in-frame clones only, minus some. The sample has approximately 300,000 clones, around nine tenths seen once. The specimen was PBMCs or T cells enriched from blood (not recorded which). Receptors originate from a young woman who had been exposed to COVID-19. CDR3s include the opening cysteine and the closing phenylalanine or tryptophan. D genes are given only for firm matches. Only some rows state a clone size, as once, few, many or a class for expanded clones.

abundance	j_gene	d_gene	v_gene	CDR3aa	CDR3nt
.	TRBJ2-5	TRBD2	TRBV19	CASSPGGNQETQYF	TGTGCCAGTAGTCCCGGGGGGAACCAAGAGACCCAGTACTTC
.	TRBJ1-2	TRBD1	TRBV6-5	CASSPDRARGYTF	TGTGCCAGCAGCCCGGACAGGGCAAGAGGCTACACCTTC
.	TRBJ1-1	TRBD1	TRBV7-9	CASRPDRVNTEAFF	TGTGCCAGCAGACCGGACAGGGTGAACACTGAAGCTTTCTTT
.	TRBJ2-2	TRBD2	TRBV4-1	CASSQANLAGRAGELFF	TGCGCCAGCAGCCAAGCTAATCTAGCGGGGCGTGCCGGGGAGCTGTTTTTT
.	TRBJ1-2	.	TRBV19	CASTRTNYGYTF	TGTGCCAGTACTCGTACTAACTATGGCTACACCTTC
.	TRBJ1-2	.	TRBV21-1	CASSKAAGLMHGYTF	TGTGCCAGCAGCAAAGCGGCGGGACTAATGCATGGCTACACCTTC
.	TRBJ2-7	TRBD2	TRBV20-1	CSASSGEGFYEQYF	TGCAGTGCTAGTTCCGGGGAGGGGTTCTACGAGCAGTACTTC
.	TRBJ2-7	TRBD1	TRBV18	CASSPLSGTGAEQYF	TGTGCCAGCTCACCGCTAAGTGGGACAGGGGCCGAGCAGTACTTC
.	TRBJ1-5	TRBD1	TRBV18	CASSPDRSDQPQHF	TGTGCCAGCTCACCGGACAGGTCCGACCAGCCCCAGCATTTT
.	TRBJ1-2	TRBD1	TRBV27	CASSFRGLANYGYTF	TGTGCCAGCAGTTTCAGGGGGTTAGCTAACTATGGCTACACCTTC
.	TRBJ2-2	.	TRBV2	CASSAGLTRTGELFF	TGTGCCAGCAGTGCGGGACTTACAAGGACCGGGGAGCTGTTTTTT
once	TRBJ1-2	.	TRBV18	CASSPPGTLRAEGYTF	TGTGCCAGCTCACCACCCGGGACACTCCGGGCGGAGGGCTACACCTTC
.	TRBJ2-7	TRBD2	TRBV27	CASSFFSGGPIHEQYF	TGTGCCAGCAGTTTCTTTAGCGGGGGGCCCATCCACGAGCAGTACTTC
.	TRBJ2-3	TRBD2	TRBV9	CASSVLPGGGDTQYF	TGTGCCAGCAGCGTACTCCCGGGGGGAGGGGATACGCAGTATTTT
.	TRBJ2-1	TRBD2	TRBV2	CASRPLAGALNEQFF	TGTGCCAGCAGGCCGCTAGCGGGGGCCTTAAATGAGCAGTTCTTC
.	TRBJ1-1	TRBD1	TRBV27	CASSPGQGNTEAFF	TGTGCCAGCAGTCCTGGACAGGGGAACACTGAAGCTTTCTTT
once	TRBJ2-1	TRBD1	TRBV12-3/TRBV12-4	CASSRQGSEQFF	TGTGCCAGCAGCCGACAGGGGAGTGAGCAGTTCTTC
.	TRBJ1-5	.	TRBV3-1/TRBV3-2	CASSQRPLTGDGYSNQPQHF	TGTGCCAGCAGCCAACGCCCCCTCACCGGGGATGGATATAGCAATCAGCCCCAGCATTTT
.	TRBJ1-2	TRBD1	TRBV7-9	CASSPGTGTYGYTF	TGTGCCAGCAGCCCCGGGACAGGGACCTATGGCTACACCTTC
once	TRBJ1-2	.	TRBV30	CAWSVGREGYTF	TGTGCCTGGAGTGTCGGAAGGGAGGGCTACACCTTC
.	TRBJ1-2	TRBD1	TRBV2	CASSEQGAYGYTF	TGTGCCAGCAGTGAACAGGGGGCTTATGGCTACACCTTC
once	TRBJ1-1	.	TRBV3-1/TRBV3-2	CASSQEGRDTEAFF	TGTGCCAGCAGCCAAGAGGGTCGGGACACTGAAGCTTTCTTT
.	TRBJ1-4	TRBD1	TRBV14	CASSQDRENGKLFF	TGTGCCAGCAGTCAGGACAGGGAAAATGGAAAACTGTTTTTT
.	TRBJ1-3	TRBD1	TRBV5-1	CASSYYGQGTGNTIYF	TGCGCCAGCAGCTATTATGGACAGGGGACTGGAAACACCATATATTTT
.	TRBJ1-2	TRBD1	TRBV5-1	CASSFYQGGDGYTF	TGCGCCAGCAGCTTTTATCAGGGGGGTGATGGCTACACCTTC
.	TRBJ1-1	.	TRBV15	CATSRFGGRNTEAFF	TGTGCCACCAGCCGATTCGGGGGGCGGAACACTGAAGCTTTCTTT
once	TRBJ2-7	TRBD1	TRBV4-3	CASSQDETGGYEQYF	TGCGCCAGCAGCCAAGATGAAACAGGGGGCTACGAGCAGTACTTC
.	TRBJ1-4	.	TRBV28	CASSPPGDLEKLFF	TGTGCCAGCAGTCCCCCAGGGGACCTTGAAAAACTGTTTTTT
few	TRBJ2-7	TRBD1	TRBV29-1	CSVATGLNREQYF	TGCAGCGTTGCGACAGGGCTTAACCGCGAGCAGTACTTC
few	TRBJ2-7	TRBD2	TRBV10-3	CATQLAGAYEQYF	TGTGCCACGCAACTAGCGGGGGCCTACGAGCAGTACTTC